These 26 T cell receptor beta chains originate from one sample sequenced in a study of a mutant IDH1 vaccine in newly diagnosed glioma. These receptors have no known antigen. Time point here: week 35, safety follow-up. The vaccine gave 300 ug of a 20-mer mutant IDH1 peptide subcutaneously per dose. The repertoire was sequenced with immunoSEQ multiplex PCR; TCRdb's copy has only in-frame clones and lacks some. The data contain about 46,000 clones, around 94% of them seen just once; the ten biggest clones take up 2% to 2.5%. The sequencing used PBMCs, collected from a glioma patient whose treatment included an IDH1 peptide vaccine. Source of these receptors: a man in his forties or fifties with glioma.

CDR3 protein: CASRISGDTQYF. The CDR3 nucleotides are TGTGCCAGTAGGATCTCAGGGGATACGCAGTATTTT. The chain carries TRBV19 and TRBJ2-3, with D perhaps TRBD1 (5 bases). Germline CDR1 is LNHDA and CDR2 is SQIVND (reference sequence). V lost 6 bases to trimming and J lost 6 bases, with 10 bases between them. This CDR3 region has 12 residues.

The V and J genes are TRBV5-1 and TRBJ1-1, with no clear D. Trimming stripped 4 bases from V and 2 bases from J, with 15 bases between. The CDR3 length is 15 residues. Germline V gives CDR1 SGHRS, CDR2 YFSETQ. The CDR3 DNA sequence: TGCGCCAGCAGCCTTGCGCCCGGGGTTAACACTGAAGCTTTCTTT. As protein: CASSLAPGVNTEAFF.

The J gene is TRBJ1-1, the V gene TRBV7-9; a weak D match, TRBD1 (5 bases). Trimming pared 0 bases from V and 3 bases from J, leaving 14 bases between. The germline V gene encodes CDR1 SEHNR and CDR2 FQNEAQ (reference sequence). CDR3 size: 16 residues. The CDR3 is CASSLAGSGRDTEAFF. The DNA for the CDR3 is TGTGCCAGCAGCTTAGCGGGGTCAGGGCGGGACACTGAAGCTTTCTTT.

This chain joins TRBV9 and TRBJ2-7; D gene ambiguous. Trimming removed 0 bases at V and 5 bases at J, with 12 bases between. Germline CDR1 reads SGDLS; CDR2 reads YYNGEE. The CDR3 is 14 amino acids. CDR3 in amino acids: CASSVGLTPNEQYF. The DNA of the CDR3 is TGTGCCAGCAGCGTAGGTCTTACCCCGAACGAGCAGTACTTC.

This chain links TRBV29-1 with TRBJ1-1, with 7 bases that match TRBD1. CDR3 length equals 14 residues. Germline lookup yields CDR1 SQVTM and CDR2 ANQGSEA. The V gene end was trimmed by 8 bases and the J gene end by 5 bases; junction bases not matched to a gene: 14. CDR3 coding DNA: TGCAGCCATAGGGGGCAGGGGTTCGGGACTGAAGCTTTCTTT. It translates to CSHRGQGFGTEAFF.

The chain is built from TRBV21-1 and TRBJ1-2; TRBD1 is the table's D call and was not checked against the DNA. TRBV21-1 is a documented pseudogene. There are 15 residues in the CDR3. The CDR3 reads CASRNLGTVNYGYTF. CDR3 sequence (DNA): TGTGCCAGCAGAAACCTTGGGACAGTGAACTATGGCTACACCTTC.

The gene calls are TRBV7-9 and TRBJ2-3; 8 nucleotides match TRBD2. V trimming: 4 bases; J trimming: 3 bases; junction bases outside the gene matches: 9. The CDR3 has 16 amino acids. CDR1 SEHNR and CDR2 FQNEAQ come from the germline V gene (reference sequence). The CDR3 spells CASSSQAGVGTDTQYF. DNA for the CDR3: TGTGCCAGCAGCTCCCAAGCGGGGGTAGGGACAGATACGCAGTATTTT.

This sequence joins TRBV5-1 and TRBJ1-4; 7 positions match TRBD1. J lost 8 bases, V lost 3 bases, and 10 bases had no gene match. Germline lookup yields CDR1 SGHRS and CDR2 YFSETQ. This CDR3 comprises 15 residues. The CDR3 nucleotides are TGCGCCAGCAGCTCCCGACAGGGTTTTCGAGAAAAACTGTTTTTT. Its protein is CASSSRQGFREKLFF.

The gene calls are TRBV15 and TRBJ2-7; weak D call: TRBD1 (5 bases). Deletions cut 5 bases from V and 2 bases from J, with 16 bases between. There are 15 residues in the CDR3. From germline, CDR1 is LNHNV and CDR2 YYDKDF (reference sequence). In DNA form, the CDR3 reads TGTGCCACCAGCTTTCGGCAGGGAAACCCCTACGAGCAGTACTTC. Encoded protein: CATSFRQGNPYEQYF. The full variable domain, its missing parts supplied by reference TRBV15 and TRBJ2-7, is DAMVIQNPRYQVTQFGKPVTLSCSQTLNHNVMYWYQQKSSQAPKLLFHYYDKDFNNEADTPDNFQSRRPNTSFCFLDIRSPGLGDTAMYLCATSFRQGNPYEQYFGPGTRLTVT.

The chain recombines TRBV19 with TRBJ2-6, with 8 bases lining up with TRBD1. Unmatched junction bases numbered 9, after V lost 4 bases and J lost 1 base. The CDR3 consists of 18 residues. Germline values: CDR1 LNHDA, CDR2 SQIVND (reference sequence). DNA of the CDR3: TGTGCCAGTAGTAGAACAGCAGGGGGCGCTTCTGGGGCCAACGTCCTGACTTTC. Translating gives CASSRTAGGASGANVLTF.

The J gene is TRBJ1-1, the V gene TRBV19, with a tentative D call TRBD1 (5 bases). The germline V and J ends were trimmed by 8 bases and 4 bases, with 11 bases remaining between them. Germline-derived CDR1 and CDR2 are LNHDA and SQIVND (reference sequence). CDR3 length: 12 residues. CDR3 loop: CASAVRGTEAFF. The CDR3 DNA reads as TGTGCCAGTGCTGTGAGGGGCACTGAAGCTTTCTTT.

CDR3 amino acids: CASSQDGQGYGYTF. CDR3 sequence (DNA): TGCGCCAGCAGCCAAGACGGACAGGGCTATGGCTACACCTTC. The chain carries TRBV4-1 and TRBJ1-2; 8 positions agree with TRBD1. Germline V lookup: CDR1 MGHRA, CDR2 YSYEKL. V lost 0 bases, J lost 4 bases, and 1 base stayed unmatched. This CDR3 is built from 14 residues.

The V gene is TRBV30, the J gene TRBJ2-5, with D unclear. CDR1 is GTSNPN and CDR2 is SVGIG in the germline V gene (reference sequence). V was clipped by 2 bases and J by 2 bases, with 12 bases between them. The CDR3 is 14 amino acids. CDR3 nucleotide sequence: TGTGCCTGGAGTATAGGTGGACCGCAAGAGACCCAGTACTTC. Amino acid sequence: CAWSIGGPQETQYF.

V is TRBV14 and J is TRBJ2-3; possible D gene TRBD1, 5 bases. The V gene's germline CDR1 is SGHDN and CDR2 FVKESK. The ends were cut back, 6 bases at V and 6 bases at J, with 22 bases in the middle. The CDR3 sequence is 16 residues long. In DNA form, the CDR3 reads TGTGCCAGCAGACATGACAAGATTACAGGCGGTGATACGCAGTATTTT. This encodes CASRHDKITGGDTQYF. Supplemented by reference TRBV14 and TRBJ2-3, the full variable domain reads EAGVTQFPSHSVIEKGQTVTLRCDPISGHDNLYWYRRVMGKEIKFLLHFVKESKQDESGMPNNRFLAERTGGTYSTLKVQPAELEDSGVYFCASRHDKITGGDTQYFGPGTRLTVL.

This clone was counted once. The chain recombines TRBV29-1 with TRBJ2-7; D is unresolved. The CDR3 is made up of 12 amino acids. Trimming cost V 5 bases and J 3 bases, with 11 bases left between them. Per germline, CDR1 SQVTM and CDR2 ANQGSEA. The CDR3 protein is CSVSRMGYEQYF. The CDR3 nucleotides are TGCAGCGTTTCCAGGATGGGCTACGAGCAGTACTTC.

The gene calls are TRBV4-2 and TRBJ2-1, with 13 bases matching TRBD2. The CDR3 is 19 residues long. With V trimmed by 3 bases and J by 7 bases, 15 bases remained unmatched. The germline V gene encodes CDR1 LGHNA and CDR2 YNFKEQ. The CDR3 DNA is TGTGCCAGCAGCCATTTCTGGCGGGGGACTAGCGGGACCGGTAATGAGCAGTTCTTC. This translates into CASSHFWRGTSGTGNEQFF.

This rearrangement joins TRBV15 to TRBJ2-7; D unclear. Trimming stripped 0 bases from V and 13 bases from J, with 10 bases between. This CDR3 comprises 11 residues. Germline V CDR1 and CDR2: LNHNV, YYDKDF (reference sequence). CDR3 sequence: CATSRDVQKYF. CDR3 DNA: TGTGCCACCAGCAGAGATGTGCAAAAATACTTC.

CDR3 in DNA: TGTGCCAGCAGCTTAGAACAGGGGGCGCGTCAGCCCCAGCATTTT. This translates into CASSLEQGARQPQHF. The chain carries TRBV7-2 and TRBJ1-5, with 9 nucleotides matching TRBD1. Germline V gene data show CDR1 as SGHTA and CDR2 as FQGNSA. The CDR3 totals 15 residues. V lost 1 base, J lost 6 bases, and 4 bases stayed unmatched.

The chain carries TRBV5-1 and TRBJ2-6, with D possibly matching TRBD1 (6 bases). The V gene lost 4 bases and the J gene lost 0 bases, with 8 bases spanning the gap. The germline CDR1 and CDR2 sequences are SGHRS and YFSETQ. The CDR3 is 15 amino acids. In DNA, the CDR3 is TGCGCCAGCAGCCCGGACAGCTCTGGGGCCAACGTCCTGACTTTC. As protein: CASSPDSSGANVLTF.

The chain carries TRBV7-8 and TRBJ1-1, with TRBD1 matching 7 bases. The ends lost 4 bases at V and 6 bases at J; junction bases unmatched: 5. Germline lookup yields CDR1 SGHVS and CDR2 FQNEAQ. This CDR3 is 13 amino acids long. The CDR3 sequence is CASSSGQKAEAFF. CDR3 nucleotides: TGTGCCAGCAGCTCGGGACAGAAGGCTGAAGCTTTCTTT.

This clone was seen a few times. The chain uses TRBV19 and TRBJ2-1, with a tentative D call TRBD2 (6 bases). This CDR3 spans 12 amino acids. Germline CDR1 reads LNHDA; CDR2 reads SQIVND (reference sequence). The V end lost 3 bases, the J end lost 9 bases, and 9 bases lay between the germline ends. CDR3 in amino acids: CASSIGGTEQFF. The CDR3, as DNA: TGTGCCAGTAGTATCGGCGGGACTGAGCAGTTCTTC.

V usage is TRBV5-1 and J usage is TRBJ2-5; 15 positions match TRBD2. CDR1 is SGHRS, CDR2 YFSETQ, per germline. CDR3 length equals 15 residues. Trimming at V came to 6 bases and at J to 4 bases, leaving 4 bases not matched to a gene. In DNA form, the CDR3 reads TGCGCCAGCATCGGACTAGCGGGAGGGGGAGAGACCCAGTACTTC. The encoded protein is CASIGLAGGGETQYF.

This sequence joins TRBV14 and TRBJ2-7; 9 bases map to TRBD1. V shed 0 bases, J shed 5 bases, and the junction held 11 bases outside the gene matches. The CDR3 length is 17 residues. CDR1 SGHDN and CDR2 FVKESK come from the germline V gene. CDR3 in amino acids: CASSQDYWDRVWDEQYF. The CDR3 DNA sequence: TGTGCCAGCAGCCAAGATTATTGGGACAGGGTCTGGGACGAGCAGTACTTC.

The gene calls are TRBV5-1 and TRBJ2-7; 9 bases are shared with TRBD1. V shed 4 bases and J 2 bases; nucleotides not matched to a gene: 4. Looked up from germline, CDR1 is SGHRS and CDR2 is YFSETQ. The CDR3 has 14 residues. CDR3 amino acids: CASSLRQGAYEQYF. In DNA, the CDR3 is TGCGCCAGCAGCCTTAGACAGGGGGCCTACGAGCAGTACTTC.

This chain links TRBV10-3 with TRBJ2-3, with a tentative D call TRBD1 (6 bases). Germline V gene data show CDR1 as ENHRY and CDR2 as SYGVKD. V gave up 7 bases and J gave up 1 base, with 15 bases separating them. The CDR3 loop spans 15 amino acids. The CDR3 DNA sequence: TGTGCCATCATGCGCTCGGGACAAGGCACAGATACGCAGTATTTT. It specifies CAIMRSGQGTDTQYF.

The chain carries TRBV28 and TRBJ1-4; 7 nucleotides line up with TRBD1. CDR3 length equals 11 residues. V dropped 3 bases and J dropped 17; count of bases not matched to a gene: 6. Germline CDR1 and CDR2: MDHEN and SYDVKM. The CDR3 loop reads CASSLGQRVFF. The CDR3 DNA reads as TGTGCCAGCAGTTTGGGACAGCGGGTTTTTTTT.